A single sample gave rise to the 3 T cell receptor beta chains below, sequenced in a study of T-cell reconstitution after alpha-beta-depleted transplantation in children. Unique molecular identifiers featured in how the TCRbeta library was prepared. TCRdb reprocessed the PCR reads with MiXCR, giving one entry per CDR3 protein. The sample contains about 580,000 distinct CDR3 sequences, approximately 22% of which appear only once. Sequencing was performed on PBMCs, mostly from graft donor cells, taken 360 days after TCRalphabeta/CD19-depleted stem cell transplant. The origin of the receptors is a boy under two years old who had a stem cell transplant for acute myeloid leukemia, so the T cells may come from the graft donor.

The chain is built from TRBV12-3 or TRBV12-4 and TRBJ2-1, with a possible D match to TRBD1 (6 bases). CDR3 length: 14 amino acids. V lost 3 bases and J 4 bases, leaving 10 bases between the germline ends. The CDR3 region has the DNA TGTGCCAGCAGTTTCTTCAGGGGATACAATGAGCAGTTCTTC. Protein: CASSFFRGYNEQFF.

In this sample, this clonotype turned up a few times. The chain links TRBV20-1 to TRBJ1-2; D may be TRBD1 (6 bases). This CDR3 region has 14 residues. V lost 5 bases, J lost 4 bases, and 17 bases lay in between. CDR1 DFQATT and CDR2 SNEGSKA come from the germline V gene (reference sequence). The CDR3 protein is CSALFPLTGYGYTF. CDR3 DNA sequence: TGCAGTGCTCTATTCCCGCTGACAGGCTATGGCTACACCTTC.

The sample holds a few counts of this clonotype. The rearrangement links TRBV12-3 or TRBV12-4 to TRBJ2-1; 9 bases fit TRBD2. The CDR3 is 15 amino acids. V was clipped by 7 bases and J by 6 bases; unmatched bases: 10. CDR3 region: CASKNKRGDVNEQFF. DNA of the CDR3: TGTGCCAGCAAAAACAAGCGGGGGGATGTCAATGAGCAGTTCTTC.